One sample yielded the 29 T cell receptor beta chains listed below, sequenced in a study of shared clonotypes between healthy human individuals. TCRdb keeps only in-frame clones here, not all; method: immunoSEQ multiplex PCR. Of approximately 530,000 clones listed, about 96% are singletons. The sequenced sample was naive CD4+ T cells sorted from blood. The sample's subset: CD45RA+ positively selected. These receptors were taken from a woman aged 25-40 years in good health.

The genes are TRBV19 and TRBJ2-5; either TRBD1 or TRBD2 may fit D (5 bases each). Looked up from germline, CDR1 is LNHDA and CDR2 is SQIVND (reference sequence). CDR3 size: 13 residues. The germline V and J ends were trimmed by 3 bases and 4 bases, with 9 bases remaining between them. The CDR3 nucleotides are TGTGCCAGTAGTATCTCGGGGACAGAGACCCAGTACTTC. Its protein is CASSISGTETQYF.

V and J are TRBV27 and TRBJ2-1, with D maybe TRBD2 (6 bases). Between the trimmed V and J ends, which lost 6 bases and 4 bases, there was a span of 31 bases. The CDR3 spans 20 residues. The germline CDR1 and CDR2 sequences are MNHEY and SMNVEV (reference sequence). The CDR3 coding sequence is TGTGCCAGCAGGCCGTTGCCCACCGACTGGTTAGCGGAACAATACAATGAGCAGTTCTTC. Amino acids: CASRPLPTDWLAEQYNEQFF.

The table lists this clone with a count of one. The chain is built from TRBV5-4 and TRBJ2-3; no clear D gene. Trimming took 3 bases from V and 4 from J, leaving 12 bases between them. CDR3 length equals 14 residues. CDR1 and CDR2 (germline): SGHNT, YYREEE (reference sequence). In DNA form, the CDR3 reads TGTGCCAGCAGCTCTACCGGGTCCCCAGATACGCAGTATTTT. This gives the protein CASSSTGSPDTQYF.

DNA of the CDR3: TGTGCCAGCTCACCATTCGGGACTAATAAGTTCTTC. Its translation is CASSPFGTNKFF. The rearrangement joins TRBV18 to TRBJ2-1, with 7 bases matching TRBD2. The germline V gene has CDR1 KGHSH and CDR2 LQKENI. V trimming: 2 bases; J trimming: 14 bases; junction bases outside the gene matches: 6. The CDR3 sequence is 12 residues long.

The count of this clone is one. The J gene is TRBJ1-2, the V gene TRBV6-1, with D hard to call. CDR1 MNHNS and CDR2 SASEGT come from the germline V gene. The CDR3 covers 15 residues. The V end was cut by 0 bases, the J end by 0 bases, with 8 bases between. The CDR3 loop is CASSEADGTNYGYTF. Here the CDR3 DNA reads TGTGCCAGCAGTGAAGCTGACGGAACTAACTATGGCTACACCTTC.

The chain employs TRBV6-6 and TRBJ1-2; the match to TRBD1 covers 10 bases. The CDR3 covers 14 residues. CDR1 MNHNY and CDR2 SVGAGI come from the germline V gene (reference sequence). After removal of 2 bases from V and 11 bases from J, the junction contained 8 bases not matched to a gene. This CDR3 reads CASSYGGTGALYTF. The CDR3, as DNA: TGTGCCAGCAGTTACGGTGGGACAGGGGCTCTATACACCTTC.

The chain carries TRBV27 and TRBJ1-2, with D possibly TRBD1 on 6 matching bases. V was clipped by 4 bases and J by 4 bases, with 16 bases between them. The CDR3 totals 15 residues. The germline gives CDR1 MNHEY, CDR2 SMNVEV (reference sequence). CDR3 in DNA: TGTGCCAGCAGTTCAAGATCGGGGGGGGCCTATGGCTACACCTTC. It yields the protein CASSSRSGGAYGYTF.

The V and J genes are TRBV28 and TRBJ2-2, with 13 positions matching TRBD2. Germline CDR1 reads MDHEN; CDR2 reads SYDVKM. The J segment lost 6 bases and the V segment lost 6 bases, leaving 19 bases of the junction unmatched. This CDR3 has 20 amino acids. The CDR3: CASSDYPRLAGGGFAGELFF. In DNA, the CDR3 is TGTGCCAGCAGCGATTATCCCCGACTAGCGGGAGGCGGTTTCGCCGGGGAGCTGTTTTTT.

This sequence joins TRBV6-1 and TRBJ1-1; D is perhaps TRBD1 (6 bases). The V end was cut by 5 bases, the J end by 7 bases, with 14 bases between. Germline loops: CDR1 MNHNS, CDR2 SASEGT. The CDR3 spans 13 residues. The CDR3 is CASSPQGFNEAFF. CDR3 in DNA: TGTGCCAGCAGTCCACAGGGTTTTAATGAAGCTTTCTTT.

The chain carries TRBV5-1 and TRBJ2-1; 8 bases agree with TRBD2. The length of the CDR3 is 15 residues. Unmatched junction bases numbered 9, after V lost 9 bases and J lost 1 base. Looked up from germline, CDR1 is SGHRS and CDR2 is YFSETQ. The CDR3 DNA sequence: TGCGCCACCTCAAGCGGGAGTGTTTCCTACAATGAGCAGTTCTTC. Translation: CATSSGSVSYNEQFF.

The chain uses TRBV21-1 and TRBJ2-7; TRBD1 is the table's D call, not checked against the DNA. TRBV21-1 is deemed a pseudogene. The CDR3 has 17 amino acids. CDR3 bases: TGTGCCAGCAAGAAACTCGACAGGGACCCACGCTCCTACGAGCAGTACTTC. Protein: CASKKLDRDPRSYEQYF.

The CDR3 sequence is CASSLVGGLETQYF. The CDR3 DNA reads TGTGCCAGCAGTTTAGTGGGGGGCTTAGAGACCCAGTACTTC. J is TRBJ2-5 and V is TRBV28; D is possibly TRBD1 or TRBD2 (6 bases each). V lost 2 bases and J lost 4, with 11 bases in between. The CDR3 contains 14 residues. Per germline, CDR1 MDHEN and CDR2 SYDVKM.

The rearrangement joins TRBV10-1 to TRBJ2-2; a weak D match, TRBD1 (5 bases). Germline-derived CDR1 and CDR2 are WNHNN and SYGVQD (reference sequence). Between the trimmed V and J ends, which lost 1 base and 5 bases, there was a span of 8 bases. The CDR3 runs 14 residues. DNA for the CDR3: TGCGCCAGCAGTGAGTTCCAGGGAACCGGGGAGCTGTTTTTT. It codes for CASSEFQGTGELFF.

The V and J genes are TRBV6-1 and TRBJ2-3; 8 bases align to TRBD1. Per germline, CDR1 MNHNS and CDR2 SASEGT. Germline trimming cut 6 bases from V and 1 base from J; bases unmatched to any gene: 3. The CDR3 sequence is 14 residues long. CDR3 sequence: CASRTQGGTDTQYF. Written as DNA, the CDR3 is TGTGCCAGCAGAACACAGGGGGGCACAGATACGCAGTATTTT.

The CDR3 coding sequence is TGTGCCAGCTGGGACAGGGGGGGGATGAGCACCTTC. It codes for CASWDRGGMSTF. J is TRBJ1-2 and V is TRBV28, with TRBD1 matching 11 bases. Germline V gene sequence: CDR1 MDHEN, CDR2 SYDVKM. The CDR3 is 12 residues long. Unmatched junction bases numbered 9, after V lost 8 bases and J lost 13 bases.

V and J are TRBV28 and TRBJ2-3; D is possibly TRBD2 (5 bases). In germline, CDR1 is MDHEN, CDR2 SYDVKM. The CDR3 contains 18 residues. With 1 base removed from V and 6 bases from J, the gap between germline ends came to 23 bases. Written as DNA, the CDR3 is TGTGCCAGCAGTTTATCACAAAACTCAACGGGATTGTCGGATACGCAGTATTTT. Its translation is CASSLSQNSTGLSDTQYF.

The genes are TRBV7-3 and TRBJ2-1; 7 bases align to TRBD2. V shed 3 bases, J shed 4 bases, and the junction held 6 bases outside the gene matches. The CDR3 sequence is 15 residues long. Germline CDR1 reads SGHTA; CDR2 reads FQGTGA. The CDR3 region is CASSLGGTPYNEQFF. CDR3 in DNA: TGTGCCAGCAGCTTGGGGGGGACTCCTTACAATGAGCAGTTCTTC.

CDR3 in amino acids: CASRRELAKNIQYF. CDR3 DNA: TGTGCCAGCAGGCGGGAGCTAGCCAAAAACATTCAGTACTTC. The rearrangement joins TRBV28 to TRBJ2-4; 7 positions match TRBD2. Germline CDR1 is MDHEN and CDR2 is SYDVKM. The CDR3 spans 14 residues. The V and J ends lost 6 bases and 0 bases, in that order; junction bases with no gene match: 2.

The gene calls are TRBV19 and TRBJ1-5; TRBD1 agrees at 10 bases. Germline values: CDR1 LNHDA, CDR2 SQIVND (reference sequence). Trimming cost V 8 bases and J 1 base; bases outside gene matches: 14. CDR3 size: 18 residues. DNA for the CDR3: TGTGCCAGTCGACGGGGACAGGGGATGGATTTAAGCAATCAGCCCCAGCATTTT. Protein product: CASRRGQGMDLSNQPQHF. Filled out from reference TRBV19 and TRBJ1-5, the complete variable domain reads DGGITQSPKYLFRKEGQNVTLSCEQNLNHDAMYWYRQDPGQGLRLIYYSQIVNDFQKGDIAEGYSVSREKKESFPLTVTSAQKNPTAFYLCASRRGQGMDLSNQPQHFGDGTRLSIL.

The rearrangement joins TRBV28 to TRBJ2-3, with a tentative D call TRBD2 (5 bases). This CDR3 is built from 17 residues. V was clipped by 5 bases and J by 1 base, with 19 bases between them. Germline CDR1 and CDR2: MDHEN and SYDVKM. The CDR3 here is CASSPSTKGVGTDTQYF. DNA of the CDR3: TGTGCCAGCAGTCCCTCAACAAAGGGAGTTGGCACAGATACGCAGTATTTT.

This chain connects TRBV11-2 to TRBJ2-2, with D possibly matching TRBD1 (6 bases). V lost 1 base and J 4 bases, leaving 10 bases between the germline ends. CDR1 is SGHAT and CDR2 is FQNNGV in the germline V gene. CDR3 length: 15 residues. The CDR3 DNA reads as TGTGCCAGCAGCTTAGCAGGGGCGGGCACCGGGGAGCTGTTTTTT. It encodes CASSLAGAGTGELFF. Combining the CDR3 with reference TRBV11-2 and TRBJ2-2 gives the whole variable domain EAGVAQSPRYKIIEKRQSVAFWCNPISGHATLYWYQQILGQGPKLLIQFQNNGVVDDSQLPKDRFSAERLKGVDSTLKIQPAKLEDSAVYLCASSLAGAGTGELFFGEGSRLTVL.

The V call is TRBV5-1, the J call TRBJ2-1; D gene unclear. The V gene lost 2 bases and the J gene lost 9 bases, with 12 bases spanning the gap. CDR1 and CDR2 from the germline V gene are SGHRS and YFSETQ. The CDR3 is made up of 13 amino acids. The DNA for the CDR3 is TGCGCCAGCAGCTTTGACCCTACGGGTGAGCAGTTCTTC. It specifies CASSFDPTGEQFF.

The chain employs TRBV28 and TRBJ1-2, with D tentatively TRBD1 (5 bases). The CDR3 is made up of 12 amino acids. V lost 10 bases and J lost 4, with 13 bases in between. Per germline, CDR1 MDHEN and CDR2 SYDVKM. This CDR3 is CAIWGGTYGYTF. The CDR3, as DNA: TGTGCCATCTGGGGGGGGACCTATGGCTACACCTTC.

The chain links TRBV11-2 to TRBJ2-7; no clear D gene. The length of the CDR3 is 11 residues. Germline CDR1 SGHAT, CDR2 FQNNGV. V shed 3 bases and J shed 6 bases, with 6 bases lying between them. The CDR3 DNA is TGTGCCAGCAGCTTGGTACGCGAGCAGTACTTC. Protein sequence: CASSLVREQYF.

This clone has only a few counts. V usage is TRBV6-4 and J usage is TRBJ2-2; D not certain. The germline CDR1 and CDR2 sequences are MRHNA and SNTAGT. This CDR3 comprises 13 residues. Trimming removed 0 bases from V and 6 bases from J, with 5 bases in between. CDR3 residues: CASSDSIAGELFF. In nucleotides, the CDR3 is TGTGCCAGCAGTGACTCGATTGCCGGGGAGCTGTTTTTT.

This chain connects TRBV19 to TRBJ1-6; D perhaps matches TRBD1 (6 bases). The V and J ends lost 1 base and 8 bases respectively, with 9 bases between them. This CDR3 has 14 amino acids. Germline V CDR1 and CDR2: LNHDA, SQIVND (reference sequence). The CDR3, as DNA: TGTGCCAGTAGTATAGGGCAGGGGCATTCACCCCTCCACTTT. Translation gives CASSIGQGHSPLHF.

V and J are TRBV11-2 and TRBJ1-3; D gene unclear. Trimming took off 3 bases at V and 0 bases at J, with 15 bases between the two ends. CDR1 is SGHAT, CDR2 FQNNGV, per germline. The CDR3 is 17 amino acids. This CDR3 reads CASSFSPEPLSGNTIYF. CDR3 DNA sequence: TGTGCCAGCAGCTTCAGTCCTGAGCCGCTCTCTGGAAACACCATATATTTT.

V and J are TRBV5-1 and TRBJ2-3; no firm D call. V was pared by 4 bases and J by 4 bases, with 7 bases between. Germline V lookup: CDR1 SGHRS, CDR2 YFSETQ. The CDR3 is 12 amino acids. CDR3 in amino acids: CASSRAPDTQYF. The CDR3 DNA reads TGCGCCAGCAGCAGGGCCCCAGATACGCAGTATTTT.

The V call is TRBV5-1, the J call TRBJ1-4, with 7 bases fitting TRBD1. The V and J ends lost 0 bases and 8 bases, in that order; junction bases with no gene match: 7. Germline assignment: CDR1 SGHRS and CDR2 YFSETQ. The CDR3 has 15 residues. CDR3 sequence: CASSLGQGLREKLFF. DNA of the CDR3: TGCGCCAGCAGCTTGGGACAGGGATTAAGAGAAAAACTGTTTTTT.